This TCR beta chain was recorded in a study of cytomegalovirus exposure and HLA in healthy donors. Germline lookup yields CDR1 LNHDA and CDR2 SQIVND (reference sequence). This CDR3 region has 13 residues. The V gene end was trimmed by 6 bases and the J gene end by 6 bases; junction bases not matched to a gene: 7. In the PCR, 60 Vbeta and 13 Jbeta primers were used. Sequencing was performed with immunoSEQ multiplex PCR; in TCRdb, only in-frame clones are kept and a portion is missing. This table has around 210,000 clones, 80% to 85% appearing once. This TCR derives from a woman aged 40 to 49 in good health and CMV-seronegative. Sequenced: PBMCs. The chain uses TRBV19 and TRBJ2-7, with 8 bases identical to TRBD2. The CDR3 DNA is TGTGCCAGTAGCGGGAGGGCCTGGGTCGAGCAGTACTTC. The encoded protein is CASSGRAWVEQYF. Full variable domain (outside the CDR3, taken from reference TRBV19 and TRBJ2-7): DGGITQSPKYLFRKEGQNVTLSCEQNLNHDAMYWYRQDPGQGLRLIYYSQIVNDFQKGDIAEGYSVSREKKESFPLTVTSAQKNPTAFYLCASSGRAWVEQYFGPGTRLTVT.